One and the same sample provided the 19 T cell receptor beta chains below, sequenced in a study of cytomegalovirus exposure and HLA in healthy donors (dated by TCRdb to about 2017). Libraries were prepared through the immunoSEQ multiplex PCR assay. Sourced from immuneACCESS, this table was stored by TCRdb with only in-frame sequences that have V and J called. A share of the clones is absent; for the studies checked, an unresolved V gene accounts for under half, and the remainder has no known explanation. This sample is represented by about 240,000 clones; approximately 86% of them were singletons. The top ten clones comprise less than 1.5% of the sample. Sequenced input: PBMCs. These TCRs come from a woman aged 25 to 39 in good health and CMV-seropositive.

This clone was picked up one time. The gene calls are TRBV30 and TRBJ2-3; 8 nucleotides line up with TRBD2. The J segment lost 5 bases and the V segment lost 5 bases, leaving 9 bases of the junction unmatched. This CDR3 is 14 amino acids long. Germline lookup yields CDR1 GTSNPN and CDR2 SVGIG (reference sequence). The DNA of the CDR3 is TGTGCCTGGGGTTTACGGGAGGGCAGAGATACGCAGTATTTT. Protein sequence: CAWGLREGRDTQYF.

The chain is built from TRBV2 and TRBJ2-7; 7 bases agree with TRBD1. The CDR3 contains 13 residues. Germline loops: CDR1 SNHLY, CDR2 FYNNEI. Germline trimming cut 9 bases from V and 0 bases from J; bases unmatched to any gene: 5. The CDR3 region has the DNA TGTGCCAGTCTCCGGGACAGCTCCTACGAGCAGTACTTC. It translates to CASLRDSSYEQYF.

J is TRBJ2-7 and V is TRBV29-1; perhaps TRBD1 as D (6 bases). V was shortened by 7 bases and J by 1 base, with 17 bases between the two germline ends. The CDR3 has 14 residues. CDR1 is SQVTM, CDR2 ANQGSEA, per germline. The CDR3 bases are TGCAGCGCATCTGTATGGGACAAATCCTACGAGCAGTACTTC. Translating it yields CSASVWDKSYEQYF.

The DNA of the CDR3 is TGTGCCAGCAGACCAGCGGGAGAGGACAATGAGCAGTTCTTC. This translates into CASRPAGEDNEQFF. The rearrangement joins TRBV28 to TRBJ2-1; 8 positions agree with TRBD2. The ends lost 6 bases at V and 5 bases at J; junction bases unmatched: 6. The V gene's germline CDR1 is MDHEN and CDR2 SYDVKM. This CDR3 contains 14 residues.

The rearrangement uses TRBV28 and TRBJ1-5; 9 nucleotides match TRBD1. V was pared by 3 bases and J by 1 base, with 10 bases of the junction left unmatched. The CDR3 loop spans 18 amino acids. Germline V lookup: CDR1 MDHEN, CDR2 SYDVKM. The CDR3 sequence: CASSFFRWTGESNQPQHF. The CDR3 DNA reads as TGTGCCAGCAGTTTCTTTCGCTGGACAGGGGAAAGCAATCAGCCCCAGCATTTT.

The J gene is TRBJ1-2, the V gene TRBV4-1, with unresolved D. The V and J ends lost 3 bases and 0 bases respectively, with 11 bases between them. CDR1 is MGHRA and CDR2 is YSYEKL in the germline V gene. The CDR3 spans 15 residues. The CDR3: CASSQPRVPNYGYTF. For the CDR3, the DNA is TGCGCCAGCAGCCAGCCTCGGGTGCCTAACTATGGCTACACCTTC.

This chain links TRBV6-1 with TRBJ1-1; TRBD1 agrees at 7 bases. V was pared by 7 bases and J by 3 bases, with 5 bases of the junction left unmatched. Germline CDR1 and CDR2: MNHNS and SASEGT. This CDR3 region has 13 residues. The CDR3 nucleotides read TGTGCCAGCAACCTTGACAGGGACACTGAAGCTTTCTTT. Its protein product is CASNLDRDTEAFF.

The CDR3 loop reads CASSPLGPNEKLFF. CDR3 DNA sequence: TGTGCCAGCTCACCATTGGGCCCTAATGAAAAACTGTTTTTT. The chain employs TRBV18 and TRBJ1-4; the D is unclear. Per germline, CDR1 KGHSH and CDR2 LQKENI. The V end lost 2 bases, the J end lost 3 bases, and 7 bases lay between the germline ends. This CDR3 region has 14 residues.

The V gene is TRBV7-2, the J gene TRBJ1-2, with D perhaps TRBD1 (6 bases). The germline CDR1 and CDR2 sequences are SGHTA and FQGNSA. The CDR3 consists of 13 residues. V was trimmed by 2 bases and J by 7 bases, leaving 11 bases between them. CDR3 in amino acids: CASSLFQGSGYTF. The CDR3 DNA sequence: TGTGCCAGCAGCTTATTTCAGGGGTCTGGCTACACCTTC. Full variable domain (outside the CDR3, taken from reference TRBV7-2 and TRBJ1-2): GAGVSQSPSNKVTEKGKDVELRCDPISGHTALYWYRQSLGQGLEFLIYFQGNSAPDKSGLPSDRFSAERTGGSVSTLTIQRTQQEDSAVYLCASSLFQGSGYTFGSGTRLTVV.

The chain joins TRBV2 to TRBJ1-5; D is unclear. The CDR3 loop spans 14 amino acids. Germline assignment: CDR1 SNHLY and CDR2 FYNNEI. Trimming shortened V by 4 bases and J by 6 bases, and 13 bases separated the two germline ends. CDR3 bases: TGTGCCAGCAGTGGGAGGGATCGGAGTCAGCCCCAGCATTTT. Translating gives CASSGRDRSQPQHF.

The CDR3 loop reads CAWRQAGGPHEQYF. In DNA form, the CDR3 reads TGTGCCTGGAGACAAGCGGGAGGGCCACACGAGCAGTACTTC. The gene calls are TRBV30 and TRBJ2-7, with 10 bases lining up with TRBD2. This CDR3 has 14 residues. Germline V gene data show CDR1 as GTSNPN and CDR2 as SVGIG (reference sequence). J gave up 5 bases and V 3 bases, and 7 bases lay outside the gene matches.

This chain uses TRBV6-1 with TRBJ2-1, with TRBD2 identical over 14 bases. Germline V gene data show CDR1 as MNHNS and CDR2 as SASEGT. The CDR3 loop spans 15 amino acids. Germline trimming cut 4 bases from V and 6 bases from J; bases unmatched to any gene: 2. CDR3 region: CASSGLAGGLNEQFF. Here the CDR3 DNA reads TGTGCCAGCAGTGGACTAGCGGGAGGGCTCAATGAGCAGTTCTTC.

The chain carries TRBV23-1 and TRBJ2-5; TRBD1 agrees at 8 bases. TRBV23-1 is designated an ORF whose function remains uncertain. Trimming cost V 4 bases and J 1 base; bases outside gene matches: 2. The CDR3 spans 14 residues. The CDR3 DNA follows: TGCGCCAGCAGTCGAGGGACAGGCCAAGAGACCCAGTACTTC. This gives the protein CASSRGTGQETQYF.

The chain joins TRBV19 to TRBJ1-5; tentatively, D is TRBD1 (6 bases). This CDR3 spans 15 amino acids. Germline V gene lookup returns CDR1 LNHDA and CDR2 SQIVND (reference sequence). Deletions cut 5 bases from V and 7 bases from J, with 18 bases between. DNA for the CDR3: TGTGCCAGTAGTGCCCCAGGGGAGCCGTCCCAGCCCCAGCATTTT. This translates into CASSAPGEPSQPQHF.

The chain is built from TRBV5-1 and TRBJ2-7; 9 nucleotides align to TRBD2. CDR1 and CDR2 (germline): SGHRS, YFSETQ. The ends lost 0 bases at V and 2 bases at J; junction bases unmatched: 9. The CDR3 sequence is 17 residues long. The CDR3, as DNA: TGCGCCAGCAGCTTGGGGGAGGGTAGCGGGAGTACCTACGAGCAGTACTTC. Translated: CASSLGEGSGSTYEQYF.

Worth noting for this clone: Other nucleotide sequences from this sample produce the same CDR3. CDR3 protein: CASSIDADYGYTF. CDR3 bases: TGTGCCAGTAGTATCGACGCGGACTATGGCTACACCTTC. V gene TRBV19 combines with J gene TRBJ1-2; D is unclear. The CDR3 length is 13 residues. The V and J ends lost 3 bases and 3 bases respectively, with 8 bases between them. The germline gives CDR1 LNHDA, CDR2 SQIVND (reference sequence).

This clone was seen only once. The gene calls are TRBV10-3 and TRBJ1-2; D gene unclear. The CDR3 covers 14 residues. V was cut by 8 bases and J by 4 bases, with 17 bases left in between. CDR1 is ENHRY and CDR2 is SYGVKD in the germline V gene. CDR3 loop: CAIFIEDFPYGYTF. DNA of the CDR3: TGTGCCATCTTTATTGAGGATTTTCCCTATGGCTACACCTTC.

The V gene is TRBV7-6, the J gene TRBJ2-3; the D gene is possibly TRBD1 (6 bases). This CDR3 has 15 amino acids. Germline V gene sequence: CDR1 SGHVS, CDR2 FNYEAQ. The V and J ends lost 11 bases and 1 base respectively, with 19 bases between them. The CDR3: CAVAAQGAGTDTQYF. For the CDR3, the DNA is TGTGCCGTGGCCGCACAGGGTGCGGGCACAGATACGCAGTATTTT.

The chain recombines TRBV5-1 with TRBJ2-1; 11 bases are shared with TRBD2. The trim removed 5 bases at V and 4 bases at J, leaving 5 bases unmatched. Looked up from germline, CDR1 is SGHRS and CDR2 is YFSETQ. This CDR3 comprises 15 residues. The DNA of the CDR3 is TGCGCCAGCAGTTCGACTAGCGGGGTTTACAATGAGCAGTTCTTC. This translates into CASSSTSGVYNEQFF.